This T cell receptor beta chain was recorded in a study of blood T cell repertoires in COVID-19. Study-level background: Researchers got acute and convalescent COVID-19 samples from the United States, Italy and Spain.

Source study methods: By means of reference gene primer amplification, nucleated cell counts were estimated. The method was immunoSEQ multiplex PCR; TCRdb's version includes in-frame clones alone and lacks a portion of them. That table furnishes V, J and clone size, whereas the DNA furnished D and trimming. Found here are 200,000 to 250,000 clones, approximately 78% of them singletons; the top ten hold about 4.8%. The CDR3 loop spans 15 amino acids. The ends lost 1 base at V and 4 bases at J; junction bases unmatched: 7. Germline V gene lookup returns CDR1 SGHDN and CDR2 FVKESK. This TCR was sampled from a woman in her sixties or seventies with COVID-19, enrolled during active disease. The rearrangement joins TRBV14 to TRBJ2-7; 7 bases are shared with TRBD2. Input material: peripheral blood. This CDR3 is CASSQVAIGRYEQYF. CDR3 DNA: TGTGCCAGCAGCCAAGTGGCAATCGGGAGGTACGAGCAGTACTTC. Variable domain in full (rest from reference TRBV14 and TRBJ2-7): EAGVTQFPSHSVIEKGQTVTLRCDPISGHDNLYWYRRVMGKEIKFLLHFVKESKQDESGMPNNRFLAERTGGTYSTLKVQPAELEDSGVYFCASSQVAIGRYEQYFGPGTRLTVT.